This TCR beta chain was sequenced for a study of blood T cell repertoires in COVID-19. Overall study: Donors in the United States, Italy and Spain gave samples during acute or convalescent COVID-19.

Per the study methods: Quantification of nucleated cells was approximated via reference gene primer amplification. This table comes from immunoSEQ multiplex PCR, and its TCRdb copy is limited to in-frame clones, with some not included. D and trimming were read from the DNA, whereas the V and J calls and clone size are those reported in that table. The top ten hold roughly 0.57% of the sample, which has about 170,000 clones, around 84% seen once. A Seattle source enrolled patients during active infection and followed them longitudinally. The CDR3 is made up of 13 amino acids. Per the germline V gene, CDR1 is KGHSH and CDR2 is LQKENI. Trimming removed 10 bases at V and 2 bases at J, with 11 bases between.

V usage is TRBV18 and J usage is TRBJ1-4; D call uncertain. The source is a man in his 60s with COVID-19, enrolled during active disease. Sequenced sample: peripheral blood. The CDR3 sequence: CATRHRTNEKLFF. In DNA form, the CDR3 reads TGTGCCACCAGACACCGGACTAATGAAAAACTGTTTTTT.